This entry features one TCR beta chain sequence. Other DNA sequences in the sample encode the same CDR3. The data originate from a study of shared clonotypes between healthy human individuals. Study-level background: Aged 18 to 49, the donors were two women and a few men.

The ends were cut back, 5 bases at V and 2 bases at J, with 7 bases in the middle. There are 12 residues in the CDR3. Per germline, CDR1 SEHNR and CDR2 FQNEAQ (reference sequence). In the naive CD8 group, cells lacked CD45RO and were positively selected for CCR7, so terminally differentiated effector memory CD45RA+ cells were left out. The donors, healthy adults who were HIV-negative, had experienced no recent acute infections or vaccinations. Genomic DNA (from each subset) was split evenly across several immunoSEQ plates. Profiling relied on immunoSEQ multiplex PCR, and the TCRdb table lists in-frame clones only, not all of them. Of some 1,900,000 clones listed, just under 95% were seen once; the top ten hold 0.95% to 1.5%.

The clonotype originates from a man between 18 and 35 years old in good health. Source material: naive CD8+ T cells sorted from blood. This sequence joins TRBV7-9 and TRBJ2-7; D unresolved. CDR3 bases: TGTGCCAGCAGCCCTGACGCCTACGAGCAGTACTTC. Protein sequence: CASSPDAYEQYF.